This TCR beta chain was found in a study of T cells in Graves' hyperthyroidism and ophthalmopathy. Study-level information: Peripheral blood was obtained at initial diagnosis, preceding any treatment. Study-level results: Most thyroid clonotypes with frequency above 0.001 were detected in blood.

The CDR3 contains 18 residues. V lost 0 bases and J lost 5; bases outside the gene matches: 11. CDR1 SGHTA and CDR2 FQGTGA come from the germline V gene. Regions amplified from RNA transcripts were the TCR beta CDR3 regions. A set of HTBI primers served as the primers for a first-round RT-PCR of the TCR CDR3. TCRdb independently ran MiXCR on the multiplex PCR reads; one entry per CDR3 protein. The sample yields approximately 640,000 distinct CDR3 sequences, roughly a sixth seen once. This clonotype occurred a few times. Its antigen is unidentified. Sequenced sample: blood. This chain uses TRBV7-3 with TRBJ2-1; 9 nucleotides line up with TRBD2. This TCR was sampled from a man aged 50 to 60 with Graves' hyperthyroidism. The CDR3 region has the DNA TGTGCCAGCAGCTTAACAGGCGGGAGGGTGATTCATGACAATGAGCAGTTCTTC. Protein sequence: CASSLTGGRVIHDNEQFF.